This TCR beta chain stems from a study of T cells in Graves' hyperthyroidism and ophthalmopathy. Looking at the study overall: Blood from the periphery was taken at initial diagnosis, before any treatment.

Overall study findings and caveats: Among clonotypes expanded in thyroid above 0.001, most were also found in blood.

The investigators amplified TCR beta CDR3 regions from RNA transcripts. The HTBI primer set served for first-round RT-PCR of the TCR CDR3. Each CDR3 protein gets one entry after TCRdb re-called the multiplex PCR reads with MiXCR. The table lists under 300,000 distinct CDR3 sequences, around 13% of them singletons. A note on this clonotype: Its specificity is unknown.

This CDR3 region has 14 residues. CDR1 is DFQATT and CDR2 is SNEGSKA in the germline V gene (reference sequence). Trimming cost V 6 bases and J 5 bases, with 17 bases left between them. This receptor was taken from a woman aged 40-49 years with Graves' hyperthyroidism. Sequenced material: blood. The chain joins TRBV20-1 to TRBJ2-1, with a weak D call TRBD1 (6 bases). For the CDR3, the DNA is TGCAGTGCACCTGACAGGCGCCGGGACAATGAGCAGTTCTTC. Translated, it gives CSAPDRRRDNEQFF.